This T cell receptor beta chain was captured in a study of T cells in Graves' hyperthyroidism and ophthalmopathy. Study summary: Peripheral blood was obtained at initial diagnosis, preceding any treatment.

Ten or more counts support this clonotype. The investigators amplified TCR beta CDR3 regions from RNA transcripts. Using the HTBI primer set, a first-round RT-PCR was run on the TCR CDR3. TCRdb reprocessed the multiplex PCR reads with MiXCR, giving one entry per CDR3 protein. The sample shows some 500,000 distinct CDR3 sequences, approximately 15% of them seen only once. Any patient presenting with uncontrolled infection, other autoimmune disease, pregnancy or lactation was left out. The length of the CDR3 is 16 residues. Germline V gene lookup returns CDR1 SGHRS and CDR2 YFSETQ. V was clipped by 4 bases and J by 4 bases, with 21 bases between them.

The chain uses TRBV5-1 and TRBJ2-7; no reliable D call. The sequenced sample consisted of blood. This receptor was identified in a woman in her late teens or twenties with Graves' hyperthyroidism. CDR3 amino acids: CASSPFMQAEGYEQYF. CDR3 nucleotide sequence: TGCGCCAGCAGCCCATTCATGCAGGCGGAAGGTTACGAGCAGTACTTC.